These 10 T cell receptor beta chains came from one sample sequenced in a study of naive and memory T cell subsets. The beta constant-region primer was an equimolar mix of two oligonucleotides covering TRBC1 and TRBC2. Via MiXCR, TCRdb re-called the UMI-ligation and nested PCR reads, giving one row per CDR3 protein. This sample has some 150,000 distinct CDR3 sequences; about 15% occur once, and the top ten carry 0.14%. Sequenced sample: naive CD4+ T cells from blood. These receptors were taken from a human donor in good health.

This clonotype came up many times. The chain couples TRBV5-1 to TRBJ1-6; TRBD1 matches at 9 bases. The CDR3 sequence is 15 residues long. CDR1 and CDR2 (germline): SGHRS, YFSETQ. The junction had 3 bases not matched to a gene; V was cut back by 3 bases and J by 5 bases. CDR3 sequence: CASSSGQGDNSPLHF. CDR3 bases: TGCGCCAGCAGCTCGGGACAGGGCGATAATTCACCCCTCCACTTT.

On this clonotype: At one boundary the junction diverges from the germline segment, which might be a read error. The CDR3 DNA is TGTGCCAGCAGGATCACCTTACAGGGCCTCGTGGACTTC. Translation: CASRITLQGLVDF. The chain couples TRBV28 to TRBJ2-7; a weak D match, TRBD1 (6 bases). The length of the CDR3 is 13 residues. Germline CDR1 MDHEN, CDR2 SYDVKM.

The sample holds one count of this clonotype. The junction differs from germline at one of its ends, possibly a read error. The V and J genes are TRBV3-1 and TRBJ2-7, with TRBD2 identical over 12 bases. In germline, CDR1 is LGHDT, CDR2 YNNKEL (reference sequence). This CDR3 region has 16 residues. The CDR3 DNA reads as TGTGCCAGCAGCCACCCCTGGACTAGCGGGACTTACGATCAGTACTTC. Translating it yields CASSHPWTSGTYDQYF.

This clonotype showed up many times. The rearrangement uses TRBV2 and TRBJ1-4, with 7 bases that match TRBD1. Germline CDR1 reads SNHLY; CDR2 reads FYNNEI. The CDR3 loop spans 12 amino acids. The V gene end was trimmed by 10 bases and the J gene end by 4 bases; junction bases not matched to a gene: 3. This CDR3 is CATAGGNEKLFF. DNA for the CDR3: TGTGCCACGGCAGGGGGTAATGAAAAACTGTTTTTT.

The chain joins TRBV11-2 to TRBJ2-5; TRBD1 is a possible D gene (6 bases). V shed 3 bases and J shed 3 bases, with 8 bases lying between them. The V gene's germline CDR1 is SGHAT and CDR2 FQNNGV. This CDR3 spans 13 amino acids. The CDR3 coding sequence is TGTGCCAGCAGCTTCAGGGGTAAAGAGACCCAGTACTTC. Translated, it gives CASSFRGKETQYF.

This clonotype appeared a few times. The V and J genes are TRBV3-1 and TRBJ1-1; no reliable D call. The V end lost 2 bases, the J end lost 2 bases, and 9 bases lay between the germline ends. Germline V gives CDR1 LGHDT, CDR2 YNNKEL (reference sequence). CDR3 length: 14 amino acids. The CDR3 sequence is CASSQPGFNTEAFF. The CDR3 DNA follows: TGTGCCAGCAGCCAACCGGGTTTCAACACTGAAGCTTTCTTT.

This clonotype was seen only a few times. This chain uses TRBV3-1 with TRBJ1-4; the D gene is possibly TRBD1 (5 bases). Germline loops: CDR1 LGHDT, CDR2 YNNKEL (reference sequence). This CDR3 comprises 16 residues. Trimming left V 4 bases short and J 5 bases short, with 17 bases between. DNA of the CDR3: TGTGCCAGCAGCCCTCCCCAGGGAAGGGTGAATGAAAAACTGTTTTTT. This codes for CASSPPQGRVNEKLFF.

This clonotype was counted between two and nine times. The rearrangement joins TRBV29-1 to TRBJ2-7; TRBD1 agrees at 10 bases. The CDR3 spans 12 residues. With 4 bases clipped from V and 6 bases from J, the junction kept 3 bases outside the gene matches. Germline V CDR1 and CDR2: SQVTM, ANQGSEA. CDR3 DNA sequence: TGCAGCGTTGGACAGGGGGCATCCGAGCAGTACTTC. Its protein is CSVGQGASEQYF.

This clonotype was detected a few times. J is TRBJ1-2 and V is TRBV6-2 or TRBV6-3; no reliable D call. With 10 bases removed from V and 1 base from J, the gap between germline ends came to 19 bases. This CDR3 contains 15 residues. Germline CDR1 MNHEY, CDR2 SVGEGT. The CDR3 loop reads CATRGLADFNYGYTF. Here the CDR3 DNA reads TGTGCCACCCGCGGACTAGCAGATTTTAACTATGGCTACACCTTC.

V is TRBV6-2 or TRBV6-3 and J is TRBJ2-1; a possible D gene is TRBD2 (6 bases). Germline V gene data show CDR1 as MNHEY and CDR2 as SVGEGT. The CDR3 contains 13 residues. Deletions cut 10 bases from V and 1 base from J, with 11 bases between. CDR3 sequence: CATERASYNEQFF. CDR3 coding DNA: TGTGCCACCGAGCGGGCTTCCTACAATGAGCAGTTCTTC.